These T cell receptor beta chains were read from a single sample in a study of patients and donors after allogeneic stem cell transplantation. TCRdb recomputed calls from the RT-PCR reads with MiXCR, one row per CDR3 protein. The sample lists 24,000 or so distinct CDR3 sequences; about 30% were seen once. Sequenced input: blood, either unsorted or a sorted T cell fraction (not recorded which). These receptors were collected from a human donor who was either an allogeneic HSCT recipient or a stem cell or donor lymphocyte infusion donor (not recorded which). It is not recorded whose cells these are; they may come from a transplant donor. CDR3s include the opening cysteine and the closing phenylalanine or tryptophan. The D gene is left open where the match is weak. Clone size is shown for a subset of rows, as once, few, many or a class of expanded clone.

>TRBV7-9|TRBJ1-3|.|TRBD1
TGTGCCAGCGGGACAGGGGGAGGAAACACCATATATTTT
CASGTGGGNTIYF
>TRBV12-3/TRBV12-4|TRBJ2-6|few|.
TGTGCCAGCAGGGGACGGTTCTCTGGGGCCAACGTCCTGACTTTC
CASRGRFSGANVLTF
>TRBV5-1|TRBJ1-6|.|.
TGCGCCAGCAGACCGGATGACAGGTTCAATTCACCCCTCCACTTT
CASRPDDRFNSPLHF
>TRBV5-1|TRBJ1-3|.|.
TGCGCCAGCAGCTTGGGGCGCTCTGGAAACACCATATATTTT
CASSLGRSGNTIYF
>TRBV7-2|TRBJ1-2|few|.
TGTGCCAGCAGCTTAGCTCCCGAGGGAGGCTACACCTTC
CASSLAPEGGYTF
>TRBV5-5|TRBJ2-5|.|.
TGTGCCAGCAGCTTAACCCCGGGGGTCCAAGAGACCCAGTACTTC
CASSLTPGVQETQYF
>TRBV9|TRBJ1-6|few|.
TGTGCCAGCAGCCCCACCGGGCAGAATAATTCACCCCTCCACTTT
CASSPTGQNNSPLHF
>TRBV21-1|TRBJ2-2|.|.
TGTGCCAGCAGCAAAAGGAGGGGAACCGGGGAGCTGTTTTTT
CASSKRRGTGELFF
>TRBV29-1|TRBJ2-2|few|.
TGCAGCGTTGAAGCTTACACCGGGGAGCTGTTTTTT
CSVEAYTGELFF
>TRBV6-1|TRBJ2-1|.|TRBD2
TGTGCCAGCAGTGCAACTAGCGGGGGCTCCTACAATGAGCAGTTCTTC
CASSATSGGSYNEQFF
>TRBV6-5|TRBJ1-5|few|.
TGTGCCAGCAGTCTTCCACAGGGCAGACAGCATTTT
CASSLPQGRQHF
>TRBV20-1|TRBJ1-5|many|.
TGCAGTGCCCTAGGGCTTTCAGGCTACAATCAGCCCCAGCATTTT
CSALGLSGYNQPQHF
>TRBV6-6|TRBJ1-4|few|TRBD1
TGTGCCAGCAGTTATACCGGGACAGAACTGTTTTTT
CASSYTGTELFF
>TRBV20-1|TRBJ2-1|once|TRBD2
TGCAGTGCTACGGGACTATTCTCCTACAATGAGCAGTTCTTC
CSATGLFSYNEQFF
>TRBV7-2|TRBJ1-2|few|.
TGTGCCAGCAGCTTGTCTCCAGGGTTAGCTAACTATGGCTACACCTTC
CASSLSPGLANYGYTF
>TRBV10-3|TRBJ2-5|once|.
TGTGCCACCGGGGGCCTCCAAGAGACCCAGTACTTC
CATGGLQETQYF
>TRBV5-6|TRBJ2-3|.|.
TGTGCCAGCAGCTTGTCGGGGTCGGGCACAGATACGCAGTATTTT
CASSLSGSGTDTQYF
>TRBV12-3/TRBV12-4|TRBJ1-2|many|TRBD1
TGTGCCAGCAGATCCGGGACAGGACTCTATGGCTACACCTTC
CASRSGTGLYGYTF
>TRBV9|TRBJ2-3|few|TRBD2
TGTGCCAGCAGCGTGCGGGGGACCGAGTCTACGCAGTATTTT
CASSVRGTESTQYF
>TRBV20-1|TRBJ1-5|.|.
TGCAGTGCTAGAGCCTTGGGGGGATTTAAGCATTTT
CSARALGGFKHF
>TRBV12-3/TRBV12-4|TRBJ1-1|many|TRBD1
TGTGCCAGCAGTTCGACAGGGGCGAACACTGAAGCTTTCTTT
CASSSTGANTEAFF
>TRBV29-1|TRBJ1-1|many|TRBD1
TGCAGCGTCCAAGGACAGGGAAGAGCTTTCTTT
CSVQGQGRAFF
>TRBV10-3|TRBJ2-5|many|.
TGTGCCATCAGTGAGTTCAAAGAGACCCAGTACTTC
CAISEFKETQYF
>TRBV12-3/TRBV12-4|TRBJ2-7|.|.
TGTGCCAGCAGCCGAACACCGAAGTCCTACGAGCAGTACTTC
CASSRTPKSYEQYF
>TRBV20-1|TRBJ1-3|medium-sized|.
TGCAGTCTAGAAGGACGAAGCTCTGGAAACACCATATATTTT
CSLEGRSSGNTIYF
>TRBV2|TRBJ1-6|few|TRBD1
TGTGCCAGCACCGCATTTTGGACAGGGGGCCATTCACCCCTCCACTTT
CASTAFWTGGHSPLHF
>TRBV20-1|TRBJ1-1|few|.
TGCAGTGCTAGAGATCGGGGAGGGCCGAACACTGAAGCTTTCTTT
CSARDRGGPNTEAFF
>TRBV20-1|TRBJ1-1|many|.
TGCAGTGCACCGAAGGTGGGCTCTGAAGCTTTCTTT
CSAPKVGSEAFF
>TRBV12-3/TRBV12-4|TRBJ2-2|.|TRBD2
TGTGCCAGCAGCCTTGGACTAGCGGGGGCCGACACCGGGGAGCTGTTTTTT
CASSLGLAGADTGELFF
>TRBV5-1|TRBJ1-2|.|TRBD1
TGCGCCAGTTCCCCGGGACAGGGGGGCTATGGCTACACCTTC
CASSPGQGGYGYTF
>TRBV9|TRBJ1-2|many|TRBD1
TGTGCCAGCAGCGCCGGGGACAGGAGGTATGGCTACACCTTC
CASSAGDRRYGYTF
>TRBV20-1|TRBJ1-6|.|.
TGCAGTGCTAGAGCTCAAGGAGGGAATTCACCCCTCCACTTT
CSARAQGGNSPLHF
>TRBV6-1|TRBJ1-1|few|TRBD1
TGTGCCAGCATATGGGACAGGGCCACTGAAGCTTTCTTT
CASIWDRATEAFF
>TRBV10-3|TRBJ1-1|few|.
TGTGCCATCAGTGTAGGGGGGAGCACTGAAGCTTTCTTT
CAISVGGSTEAFF
>TRBV29-1|TRBJ2-7|.|.
TGCAGCGTAAAGGGATACGAGCAGTACTTC
CSVKGYEQYF
>TRBV28|TRBJ2-3|few|.
TGTGCCAGCAGTCTACCCACAGATACGCAGTATTTT
CASSLPTDTQYF
>TRBV6-1|TRBJ1-5|.|.
TGTGCCAGCAGTCCTCGGACGGATAGCAATCAGCCCCAGCATTTT
CASSPRTDSNQPQHF
>TRBV6-6|TRBJ2-5|few|TRBD2
TGTGCCAGCAGTTACTTCCAGACTAGCGGCCAAGAGACCCAGTACTTC
CASSYFQTSGQETQYF
>TRBV9|TRBJ1-6|few|TRBD1
TGTGCCAGCAGCTACGGAACAGGGGGCAGTTATTCACCCCTCCACTTT
CASSYGTGGSYSPLHF
>TRBV20-1|TRBJ1-4|many|.
TGCAGTGCCCCGGTAGTTAGGGGAGGAAAACTGTTTTTT
CSAPVVRGGKLFF
>TRBV20-1|TRBJ1-5|.|.
TGCAGTGCTACTCCAGGGTTATGGCTATATCAGCCCCAGCATTTT
CSATPGLWLYQPQHF
>TRBV7-2|TRBJ1-6|.|.
TGTGCCAGCAGCCCGTGGGAGGCTCTTAATTCACCCCTCCACTTT
CASSPWEALNSPLHF
>TRBV9|TRBJ1-4|few|TRBD1
TGTGCCAGCAGCGCTCGAGGGACAGGGGGTGAAAAACTGTTTTTT
CASSARGTGGEKLFF
>TRBV7-2|TRBJ1-5|few|.
TGTGCCAGCAGCTTAAGGGGCAATCAGCCCCAGCATTTT
CASSLRGNQPQHF
>TRBV9|TRBJ1-3|.|.
TGTGCCAGCAGCGCCCTCTCTGGAAACACCATATATTTT
CASSALSGNTIYF
>TRBV21-1|TRBJ1-2|.|.
TGTGCCAGCATCTCAACTACAGGTCGGGAAAGTGGCTACACCTTC
CASISTTGRESGYTF
>TRBV2|TRBJ1-6|.|TRBD1
TGTGCCAGCACTCGGGACAGTTCTAATTCACCCCTCCACTTT
CASTRDSSNSPLHF
>TRBV12-3/TRBV12-4|TRBJ1-5|few|TRBD1
TGTGCCAGCAGTTTAAGGAAGGGGGCAGGTCAGCCCCAGCATTTT
CASSLRKGAGQPQHF
>TRBV28|TRBJ2-5|many|.
TGTGCCAGCAGTTCCACCCTCGGGAACCAAGAGACCCAGTACTTC
CASSSTLGNQETQYF
>TRBV28|TRBJ1-5|.|.
TGTGCCAGCAGTCCCTGGACATCGCATAGCAATCAGCCCCAGCATTTT
CASSPWTSHSNQPQHF
>TRBV6-6|TRBJ2-5|.|TRBD2
TGTGCCAGCAGTTACTCGCCTCGGGGGGAAGAGACCCAGTACTTC
CASSYSPRGEETQYF
>TRBV20-1|TRBJ1-2|once|.
TGCAGTGCTAGAAGCGGTTACGAAGGCTACACCTTC
CSARSGYEGYTF
>TRBV4-3|TRBJ1-3|few|.
TGCGCCAGCAGCCAAGGCCCCTCTGGAAACACCATATATTTT
CASSQGPSGNTIYF
>TRBV28|TRBJ1-2|few|.
TGTGCCAGCAGCTCACCGGGGGCGCTTGGCTATGGCTACACCTTC
CASSSPGALGYGYTF
>TRBV18|TRBJ1-2|.|.
TGTGCCAGCTCACCGGGCGGGAACTATGGCTACACCTTC
CASSPGGNYGYTF
>TRBV5-1|TRBJ1-4|.|.
TGCGCCAGCAGCCCCCCTGGCAGCCTGGAAAAACTGTTTTTT
CASSPPGSLEKLFF
>TRBV12-3/TRBV12-4|TRBJ2-5|few|TRBD2
TGTGCCAGCAGTTTAACTAGCGGGGTGACCCAGTACTTC
CASSLTSGVTQYF
>TRBV3-1|TRBJ1-1|few|.
TGTGCCAGCAGCCGGGCCCCCGTCACTGAAGCTTTCTTT
CASSRAPVTEAFF
>TRBV6-5|TRBJ2-1|.|.
TGTGCCAGCAGTTACCTTGCCCGCAATGAGCAGTTCTTC
CASSYLARNEQFF
>TRBV20-1|TRBJ2-1|.|.
TGCAGTGCTAGGGGGGCGTCCTACAATGAGCAGTTCTTC
CSARGASYNEQFF